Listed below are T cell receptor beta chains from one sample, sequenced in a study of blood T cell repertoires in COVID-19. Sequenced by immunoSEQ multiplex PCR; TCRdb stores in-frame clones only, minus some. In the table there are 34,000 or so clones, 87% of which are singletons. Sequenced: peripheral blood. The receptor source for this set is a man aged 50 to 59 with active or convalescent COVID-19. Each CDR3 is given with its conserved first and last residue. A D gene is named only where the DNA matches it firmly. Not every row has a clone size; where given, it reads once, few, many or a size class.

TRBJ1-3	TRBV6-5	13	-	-	TGTGCCAGCAGTCCCAGGGAAGGAAACACCATATATTTT	CASSPREGNTIYF
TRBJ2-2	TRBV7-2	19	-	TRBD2	TGTGCCAGCAGAGACGATCCCATTGGCGGGAGGGCGTTCGGTGGGGAGCTGTTTTTT	CASRDDPIGGRAFGGELFF
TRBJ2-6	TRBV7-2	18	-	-	TGTGCCAGCAGCTTAGGGCAGGGGTTTCTCTCTGGGGCCAACGTCCTGACTTTC	CASSLGQGFLSGANVLTF
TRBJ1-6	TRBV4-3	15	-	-	TGCGCCAGCAGCCAAGATGCCAGGGTTGGTTCACCCCTCCACTTT	CASSQDARVGSPLHF
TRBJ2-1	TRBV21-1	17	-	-	TGTGCCAGCAGCAAAGAAGTAGCGGGAGGGTGGTACAATGAGCAGTTCTTC	CASSKEVAGGWYNEQFF
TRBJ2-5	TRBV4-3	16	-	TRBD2	TGCGCCAGCAGCCAAGAGACTAGCGGGAGTTTAGAGACCCAGTACTTC	CASSQETSGSLETQYF
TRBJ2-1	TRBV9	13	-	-	TGTGCCAGCAGCGTGGTAGGGGACTATGAGCAGTTCTTC	CASSVVGDYEQFF
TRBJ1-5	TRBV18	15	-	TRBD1	TGTGCCAGCTCAACGTCGACAGGGAGTAATCAGCCCCAGCATTTT	CASSTSTGSNQPQHF
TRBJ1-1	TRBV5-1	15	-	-	TGCGCCAGCAGCTTGGATCCAGTACCGAACACTGAAGCTTTCTTT	CASSLDPVPNTEAFF
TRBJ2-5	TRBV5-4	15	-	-	TGTGCCAGCAGCGTTACAGGGCTGTACCAAGAGACCCAGTACTTC	CASSVTGLYQETQYF
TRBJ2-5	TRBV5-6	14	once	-	TGTGCCAGCAGCAACCGGGGAGTCCAGGAGACCCAGTACTTC	CASSNRGVQETQYF
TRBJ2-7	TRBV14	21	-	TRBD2	TGTGCCAGCAGCCACCTGAAGGGACTAGCGGGAGGGCCCTTGCACCCCTACGAGCAGTACTTC	CASSHLKGLAGGPLHPYEQYF
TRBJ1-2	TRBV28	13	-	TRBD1	TGTGCCAGCAGGATGACAGGGGTCTATGGCTACACCTTC	CASRMTGVYGYTF
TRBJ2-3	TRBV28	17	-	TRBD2	TGTGCCAGCAGAAAAAGACCGGGACTAGCGGGATCCGATACGCAGTATTTT	CASRKRPGLAGSDTQYF
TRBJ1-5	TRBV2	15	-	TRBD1	TGTGCCAGCAGTGCCGGACAGGGGTTCAATCAGCCCCAGCATTTT	CASSAGQGFNQPQHF